This paragraph reports one T cell receptor beta chain. The sample is drawn from a study of cytomegalovirus exposure and HLA in healthy donors. Study-level background: HLA-typed donors contributed about 85 million unique TCRs, which were held in an early data release. Of all 360 or so donors who were genotyped, roughly 81% belonged to the Caucasian-associated ancestry cluster.

Trimming at V came to 4 bases and at J to 0 bases, leaving 2 bases not matched to a gene. Germline CDR1 reads SGHAT; CDR2 reads FQNNGV. The CDR3 spans 15 residues. Researchers ran the PCR with 60 Vbeta and 13 Jbeta primers. Repertoires were generated with immunoSEQ multiplex PCR, while TCRdb's copy carries only in-frame clones and drops some. The table lists some 75,000 clones. Sequenced material: PBMCs. The chain recombines TRBV11-2 with TRBJ2-2; 7 positions match TRBD1. The clonotype was recovered from a middle-aged man in good health and CMV-seronegative. The CDR3 sequence is CASSSGTANTGELFF. As DNA, the CDR3 is TGTGCCAGCAGCTCCGGGACAGCGAACACCGGGGAGCTGTTTTTT.